A single sample gave rise to the 15 T cell receptor beta chains below, sequenced in a study of cytomegalovirus exposure and HLA in healthy donors. 13 Jbeta primers and 60 Vbeta primers were used for the PCR. Assay used: immunoSEQ multiplex PCR; TCRdb lists only in-frame clones, some missing. The sample yields around 190,000 clones, around 87% seen once. Sequencing was carried out using PBMCs. The receptors shown here come from a woman under 30 in good health and CMV-seronegative.

This sequence joins TRBV7-9 and TRBJ1-2; D gene uncertain. The CDR3 totals 16 residues. Germline V gene sequence: CDR1 SEHNR, CDR2 FQNEAQ (reference sequence). V was shortened by 1 base and J by 3 bases, with 15 bases between the two germline ends. CDR3 sequence (DNA): TGTGCCAGCAGCTTAGTTCTGGGAGTCTCCTACTATGGCTACACCTTC. Translation: CASSLVLGVSYYGYTF. The full variable domain, with the rest looked up from reference TRBV7-9 and TRBJ1-2, is DTGVSQNPRHKITKRGQNVTFRCDPISEHNRLYWYRQTLGQGPEFLTYFQNEAQLEKSRLLSDRFSAERPKGSFSTLEIQRTEQGDSAMYLCASSLVLGVSYYGYTFGSGTRLTVV.

This clone turned up a few times. The rearrangement uses TRBV6-1 and TRBJ2-7; weak D call: TRBD2 (7 bases). Trimming removed 0 bases from V and 3 bases from J, with 12 bases in between. Germline V gene sequence: CDR1 MNHNS, CDR2 SASEGT. The CDR3 is made up of 15 amino acids. CDR3 in DNA: TGTGCCAGCAGTGAAGCCTGGGGGGGCAACTACGAGCAGTACTTC. Protein product: CASSEAWGGNYEQYF.

Concerning this clone itself: At one end the junction does not follow the germline gene, possibly because of a read error. The V and J genes are TRBV4-1 and TRBJ1-3, with 8 bases lining up with TRBD1. The CDR3 runs 15 residues. Per germline, CDR1 MGHRA and CDR2 YSYEKL. The DNA for the CDR3 is TGCGCCAGCAACCAAGAGGACAGGGTGTTCCACACCATATATTTT. It specifies CASNQEDRVFHTIYF.

The chain carries TRBV18 and TRBJ1-2, with D possibly TRBD1 on 5 matching bases. The CDR3 consists of 13 residues. CDR1 KGHSH and CDR2 LQKENI come from the germline V gene. Trimming left V 1 base short and J 6 bases short, with 9 bases between. This CDR3 reads CASSPQGSDGYTF. DNA for the CDR3: TGTGCCAGCTCACCACAGGGGTCAGATGGCTACACCTTC.

The rearrangement links TRBV20-1 to TRBJ2-5; D gene uncertain. V was clipped by 4 bases and J by 5 bases, with 5 bases between them. Germline V gives CDR1 DFQATT, CDR2 SNEGSKA (reference sequence). The CDR3 consists of 10 residues. As DNA, the CDR3 is TGCAGTGCTAACGAGGAGACCCAGTACTTC. It translates to CSANEETQYF.

The rearrangement joins TRBV6-5 to TRBJ1-6; D is unclear. Germline loops: CDR1 MNHEY, CDR2 SVGAGI. The germline V and J ends were trimmed by 1 base and 8 bases, with 12 bases remaining between them. The CDR3 has 15 residues. The CDR3 sequence is CASSYWARRDSPLHF. As DNA, the CDR3 is TGTGCCAGCAGTTACTGGGCCCGGCGGGATTCACCCCTCCACTTT.

This chain links TRBV19 with TRBJ2-1, with 12 nucleotides matching TRBD2. Trimming took 2 bases from V and 6 from J; bases not matched to a gene: 2. The CDR3 spans 15 residues. Germline V gene sequence: CDR1 LNHDA, CDR2 SQIVND (reference sequence). CDR3 protein: CASSIRLAGANEQFF. The CDR3 DNA is TGTGCCAGTAGTATACGACTAGCGGGAGCCAATGAGCAGTTCTTC.

The chain combines TRBV7-9 with TRBJ1-1, with TRBD1 matching over 8 bases. V lost 5 bases to trimming and J lost 7 bases; unmatched junction nucleotides: 6. CDR1 SEHNR and CDR2 FQNEAQ come from the germline V gene (reference sequence). The CDR3 runs 13 residues. In DNA form, the CDR3 reads TGTGCCAGCAGCGTGACAGGGGATGGTGAAGCTTTCTTT. Its protein is CASSVTGDGEAFF.

The gene calls are TRBV5-1 and TRBJ1-4; 8 nucleotides agree with TRBD1. The V and J ends lost 6 bases and 6 bases, in that order; junction bases with no gene match: 10. Germline loops: CDR1 SGHRS, CDR2 YFSETQ. The CDR3 is 15 residues long. CDR3 nucleotide sequence: TGCGCCAGCACCGATCCCATGACAGGGGATGAAAAACTGTTTTTT. This gives the protein CASTDPMTGDEKLFF.

The table lists this clone with a few counts. The rearrangement uses TRBV18 and TRBJ1-1, with 8 bases identical to TRBD1. The CDR3 runs 14 residues. After removal of 3 bases from V and 1 base from J, the junction contained 1 base not matched to a gene. Germline loops: CDR1 KGHSH, CDR2 LQKENI. The CDR3 loop reads CASSPGQGNTEAFF. CDR3 nucleotide sequence: TGTGCCAGCTCACCCGGACAGGGGAACACTGAAGCTTTCTTT.

The sample holds one count of this clone. This chain joins TRBV5-1 and TRBJ2-7; no reliable D call. V gave up 0 bases and J gave up 0 bases, with 10 bases separating them. The CDR3 has 15 residues. Germline V CDR1 and CDR2: SGHRS, YFSETQ. CDR3 DNA sequence: TGCGCCAGCAGCTTGGTGGCGGAGCCCTCCTACGAGCAGTACTTC. Translation gives CASSLVAEPSYEQYF. The full variable domain, with the rest looked up from reference TRBV5-1 and TRBJ2-7, is KAGVTQTPRYLIKTRGQQVTLSCSPISGHRSVSWYQQTPGQGLQFLFEYFSETQRNKGNFPGRFSGRQFSNSRSEMNVSTLELGDSALYLCASSLVAEPSYEQYFGPGTRLTVT.

In this sample, this clone turned up once. V and J are TRBV4-1 and TRBJ2-5; 7 nucleotides agree with TRBD2. CDR3 length: 16 amino acids. The germline V gene has CDR1 MGHRA and CDR2 YSYEKL. V was clipped by 1 base and J by 7 bases; unmatched bases: 12. The CDR3 nucleotides are TGCGCCAGCAGCCAAGCTTCAAACGGTCCGGGGGGGACCCAGTACTTC. This gives the protein CASSQASNGPGGTQYF.

The rearrangement uses TRBV6-1 and TRBJ2-7; D not resolved. This CDR3 has 12 residues. V was cut by 7 bases and J by 4 bases, with 11 bases left in between. Germline V CDR1 and CDR2: MNHNS, SASEGT. DNA of the CDR3: TGTGCCAGCATTACCCACCAGTACGAGCAGTACTTC. This gives the protein CASITHQYEQYF.

This clone was seen more than once but under ten times. The chain combines TRBV4-1 with TRBJ2-7; 11 bases match TRBD2. The CDR3 covers 16 residues. From germline, CDR1 is MGHRA and CDR2 YSYEKL. V shed 3 bases and J 7 bases; nucleotides not matched to a gene: 11. CDR3 loop: CASSHHELAGAPEQYF. The CDR3 bases are TGCGCCAGCAGCCACCACGAACTAGCGGGAGCTCCAGAGCAGTACTTC.

This chain links TRBV10-3 with TRBJ1-2, with unresolved D. The CDR3 consists of 15 residues. Per germline, CDR1 ENHRY and CDR2 SYGVKD. V dropped 1 base and J dropped 7 bases, with 16 bases sitting between them. The CDR3 is CAISEFEQPTSGYTF. The CDR3 DNA follows: TGTGCCATCAGTGAGTTTGAACAGCCTACAAGTGGCTACACCTTC.